What follows describes a single T cell receptor beta chain. Its antigen is unidentified. These data come from a study of T cells in narcolepsy. Profiling relied on immunoSEQ multiplex PCR, and the TCRdb table lists in-frame clones only, not all of them. The sample yields 20,000 to 25,000 clones, around 90% seen once. The study, taken as a whole, reports: HCRT-specific and TRIB2-specific autoreactive clonotypes appeared among same-patient CSF and blood CD4+ clonotypes.

The germline gives CDR1 MNHNS, CDR2 SASEGT. V lost 6 bases to trimming and J lost 5 bases, with 17 bases between them. CDR3 length: 15 amino acids. V gene TRBV6-1 combines with J gene TRBJ2-1; D is unclear. This receptor was taken from a human donor with narcolepsy. Material: CD45RA- memory CD4+ T cells from PBMCs. The CDR3 reads CASRTVGAANNEQFF. As DNA, the CDR3 is TGTGCCAGCAGAACGGTGGGTGCAGCCAACAATGAGCAGTTCTTC.